This T cell receptor beta chain appears in the sequencing data of a study of T cell repertoires in cytomegalovirus infection. At the level of the study: From public TCR beta signatures came an indication of both CMV infection and matching HLA type.

This clonotype was counted between two and nine times. Its target is unknown. Findings and caveats of the study: Ex vivo responses were dominated by HLA-C-restricted CMV-specific TCR beta clonotypes.

This CDR3 is 13 amino acids long. Germline CDR1 and CDR2: SGHVS and FQNEAQ. J lost 7 bases, V lost 3 bases, and 3 bases had no gene match. TCRdb ran MiXCR on the reads and lists one entry per CDR3 protein. Among under 200,000 distinct CDR3 sequences, under 20% were seen once, and the ten largest hold approximately 18%. This chain connects TRBV7-8 to TRBJ2-1; TRBD2 aligns across 7 bases. The receptor comes from a human donor in good health (CMV status not recorded). Some clones in this sample may be carry-over from other donors' samples. Specimen: CD8+ T cells from PBMCs. The CDR3 bases are TGTGCCAGCAGCTTTTCAGCGGGGAATGAGCAGTTCTTC. Amino acid sequence: CASSFSAGNEQFF.